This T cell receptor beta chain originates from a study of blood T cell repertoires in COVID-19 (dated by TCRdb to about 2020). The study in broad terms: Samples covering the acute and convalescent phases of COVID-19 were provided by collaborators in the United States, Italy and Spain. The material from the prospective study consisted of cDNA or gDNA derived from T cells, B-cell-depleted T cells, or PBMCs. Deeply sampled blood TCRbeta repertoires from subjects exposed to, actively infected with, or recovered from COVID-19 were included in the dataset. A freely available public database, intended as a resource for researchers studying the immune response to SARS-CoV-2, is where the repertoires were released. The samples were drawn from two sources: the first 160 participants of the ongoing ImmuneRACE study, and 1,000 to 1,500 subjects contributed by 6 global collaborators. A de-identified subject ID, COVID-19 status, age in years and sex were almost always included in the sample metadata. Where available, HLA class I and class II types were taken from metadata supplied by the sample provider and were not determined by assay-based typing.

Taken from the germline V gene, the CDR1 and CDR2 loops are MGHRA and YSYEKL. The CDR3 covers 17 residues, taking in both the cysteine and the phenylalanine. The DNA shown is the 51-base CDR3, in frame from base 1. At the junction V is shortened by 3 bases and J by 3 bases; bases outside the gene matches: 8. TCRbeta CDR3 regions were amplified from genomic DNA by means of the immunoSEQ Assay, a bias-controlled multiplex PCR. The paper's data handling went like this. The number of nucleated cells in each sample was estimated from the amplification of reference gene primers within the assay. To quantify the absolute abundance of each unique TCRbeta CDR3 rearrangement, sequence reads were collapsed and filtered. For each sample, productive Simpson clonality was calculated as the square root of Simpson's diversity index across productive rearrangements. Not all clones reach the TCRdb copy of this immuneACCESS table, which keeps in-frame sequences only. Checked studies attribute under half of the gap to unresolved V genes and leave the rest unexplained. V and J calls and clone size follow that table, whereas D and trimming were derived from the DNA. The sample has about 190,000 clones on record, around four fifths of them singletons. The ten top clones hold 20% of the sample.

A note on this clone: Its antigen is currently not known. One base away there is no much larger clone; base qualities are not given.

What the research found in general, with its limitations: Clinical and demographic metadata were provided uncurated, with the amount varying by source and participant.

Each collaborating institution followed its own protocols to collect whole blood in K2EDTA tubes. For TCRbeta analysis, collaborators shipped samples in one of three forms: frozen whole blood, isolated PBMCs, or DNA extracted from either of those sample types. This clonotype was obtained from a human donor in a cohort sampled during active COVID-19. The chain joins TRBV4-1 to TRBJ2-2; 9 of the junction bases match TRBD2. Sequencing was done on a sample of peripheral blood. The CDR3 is CASSQGLAAADTGELFF. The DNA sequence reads TGCGCCAGCAGCCAGGGACTAGCCGCCGCTGACACCGGGGAGCTGTTTTTT.